These 20 T cell receptor beta chains came from one sample sequenced in a study of Graves' ophthalmopathy and Graves' hyperthyroidism (dated by TCRdb to 2016 to 2019). The data were produced on an Illumina HiSeq 2000. For repertoire sequencing, TCR beta CDR3 regions were amplified from RNA transcripts. The first round was an RT-PCR using HTBI primers with the Qiagen OneStep RT-PCR kit, and this first round was followed by a second-round multiplex PCR, then size selection and purification. TCRdb cleaned the public reads at Q25 with fastp, built clones with MiXCR and kept in-frame beta chains. When rows share a CDR3 protein, they turn into one entry using the most common DNA and genes. The sample table holds some 47,000 distinct CDR3 sequences, of which about 50% were seen once. 23% of the sample rests with the top ten. Specimen: peripheral blood. The receptors originated from an adult man with Graves' ophthalmopathy.

The table lists this clonotype with a count of one. J is TRBJ2-1 and V is TRBV9; D is perhaps TRBD2 (5 bases). Germline CDR1 SGDLS, CDR2 YYNGEE. The CDR3 totals 16 residues. Trimming removed 0 bases from V and 0 bases from J, with 10 bases in between. The CDR3 DNA reads as TGTGCCAGCAGCGTAGGGACTCAGAGCTCCTACAATGAGCAGTTCTTC. It codes for CASSVGTQSSYNEQFF.

This clonotype was seen many times. The chain uses TRBV11-2 and TRBJ2-1, with 10 bases lining up with TRBD1. Germline V lookup: CDR1 SGHAT, CDR2 FQNNGV. The CDR3 contains 15 residues. V dropped 5 bases and J dropped 3; count of bases not matched to a gene: 4. The CDR3 is CASSPDRGSYNEQFF. CDR3 sequence (DNA): TGTGCCAGCAGCCCGGACAGGGGGAGCTACAATGAGCAGTTCTTC.

This clonotype was seen ten or more times. This chain uses TRBV5-8 with TRBJ2-7, with 10 bases aligning to TRBD2. The V segment lost 2 bases and the J segment 0 bases; nucleotides outside the gene matches: 5. CDR3 size: 16 residues. Germline lookup yields CDR1 SGHTS and CDR2 YDEGEE. The CDR3 region has the DNA TGTGCCAGCAGCTTTAGCGGGAGGTGGTACTCCTACGAGCAGTACTTC. Its translation: CASSFSGRWYSYEQYF.

The gene calls are TRBV2 and TRBJ2-7; maybe TRBD2 (5 bases). The germline V and J ends were trimmed by 5 bases and 3 bases, with 20 bases remaining between them. The CDR3 extends over 16 amino acids. Germline assignment: CDR1 SNHLY and CDR2 FYNNEI. The CDR3: CASSQTRALGIYEQYV. Here the CDR3 DNA reads TGTGCCAGCAGTCAAACGCGGGCCTTGGGGATCTACGAGCAGTACGTC.

This rearrangement joins TRBV20-1 to TRBJ2-5, with a tentative D call TRBD1 (6 bases). The J call is in doubt because the DNA end fits TRBJ2-7 better. Germline values: CDR1 DFQATT, CDR2 SNEGSKA (reference sequence). This CDR3 is built from 14 residues. The CDR3: CSAGLTGPKGEQYF. CDR3 in DNA: TGCAGTGCTGGCCTGACAGGACCCAAGGGCGAGCAGTACTTC.

This clonotype was found many times. This chain links TRBV14 with TRBJ1-4; D ambiguous. The CDR3 has 15 amino acids. Germline assignment: CDR1 SGHDN and CDR2 FVKESK. Trimming pared 4 bases from V and 7 bases from J, leaving 16 bases between. CDR3 sequence reads: CASSPTRTRSEKLFF. DNA of the CDR3: TGTGCCAGCAGCCCAACTCGAACAAGGAGTGAAAAACTGTTTTTT.

This chain links TRBV7-2 with TRBJ2-7, with 7 bases aligning to TRBD1. The junction had 4 bases not matched to a gene; V was cut back by 5 bases and J by 3 bases. This CDR3 has 13 amino acids. Per germline, CDR1 SGHTA and CDR2 FQGNSA. CDR3 nucleotide sequence: TGTGCCAGCAGCACCGGGACAGTCTACGAGCAGTACTTC. Translating gives CASSTGTVYEQYF.

There are many counts of this clonotype. The chain recombines TRBV19 with TRBJ2-5; TRBD2 matches at 8 bases. The CDR3 is 14 amino acids. Germline CDR1 reads LNHDA; CDR2 reads SQIVND (reference sequence). V gave up 7 bases and J gave up 2 bases; unmatched junction bases: 6. The CDR3 protein is CASMAGGNQETQYF. The CDR3 bases are TGTGCCAGTATGGCGGGGGGAAATCAAGAGACCCAGTACTTC.

The table lists this clonotype with many counts. This chain joins TRBV11-2 and TRBJ2-1, with D unresolved. The V and J ends lost 0 bases and 4 bases respectively, with 10 bases between them. Germline V CDR1 and CDR2: SGHAT, FQNNGV. The CDR3 covers 15 residues. CDR3 DNA sequence: TGTGCCAGCAGCTTAGATCGAGGAAGATACAATGAGCAGTTCTTC. Protein product: CASSLDRGRYNEQFF.

This clonotype rates as medium-sized. The V call is TRBV24-1, the J call TRBJ2-1; 9 positions match TRBD1. The V and J ends lost 4 bases and 6 bases, in that order; junction bases with no gene match: 9. The CDR3 has 16 residues. CDR1 and CDR2 from the germline V gene are KGHDR and SFDVKD. CDR3 region: CATSDPTGGVGNEQFF. The CDR3, as DNA: TGTGCCACCAGTGACCCCACAGGGGGCGTTGGCAATGAGCAGTTCTTC.

This clonotype was counted between two and nine times. The CDR3 spells CASSSEKRTPEAFF. As DNA, the CDR3 is TGTGCCAGCAGCTCTGAAAAACGCACCCCTGAAGCTTTCTTT. This chain uses TRBV3-1 with TRBJ1-1; D unclear. From germline, CDR1 is LGHDT and CDR2 YNNKEL (reference sequence). Trimming took 5 bases from V and 6 from J, leaving 16 bases between them. The CDR3 contains 14 residues.

On this clonotype: The conserved phenylalanine or tryptophan is not found at the CDR3 terminus, so this likely reflects a read error. This chain connects TRBV29-1 to TRBJ2-7, with D perhaps TRBD1 (6 bases). Germline assignment: CDR1 SQVTM and CDR2 ANQGSEA. V lost 5 bases and J lost 5, with 19 bases in between. There are 14 residues in the CDR3. Here the CDR3 DNA reads TGCAGCGTTCTACTCAGGGGAACCGGCGACGAGCAGTACCTC. Protein sequence: CSVLLRGTGDEQYL.

In this sample, this clonotype turned up many times. The chain uses TRBV5-1 and TRBJ2-3, with TRBD2 matching over 13 bases. In germline, CDR1 is SGHRS, CDR2 YFSETQ. The CDR3 loop spans 15 amino acids. The ends lost 4 bases at V and 5 bases at J; junction bases unmatched: 4. CDR3 region: CASSMGLAGLDTQYF. The CDR3 DNA follows: TGCGCCAGCAGCATGGGACTAGCGGGATTAGATACGCAGTATTTT.

By share of the sample, this clonotype is medium-sized. This rearrangement joins TRBV7-3 to TRBJ1-3; the D is unclear. The CDR3 spans 13 residues. Germline assignment: CDR1 SGHTA and CDR2 FQGTGA. Trimming left V 6 bases short and J 4 bases short, with 10 bases between. The DNA for the CDR3 is TGTGCCAGCAGTCTAACGGACGGAAACACCATATATTTT. It is translated as CASSLTDGNTIYF. The entire variable domain, with the rest obtained from reference TRBV7-3 and TRBJ1-3, is as follows: GAGVSQTPSNKVTEKGKYVELRCDPISGHTALYWYRQSLGQGPEFLIYFQGTGAADDSGLPNDRFFAVRPEGSVSTLKIQRTERGDSAVYLCASSLTDGNTIYFGEGSWLTVV.

This clonotype came up many times. V and J are TRBV5-4 and TRBJ2-2, with TRBD2 matching over 12 bases. This CDR3 is built from 15 residues. The trim removed 5 bases at V and 7 bases at J, leaving 6 bases unmatched. Looked up from germline, CDR1 is SGHNT and CDR2 is YYREEE (reference sequence). In DNA form, the CDR3 reads TGTGCCAGCAGTCGGACTAGCGGGGAACTCGGGGAGCTGTTTTTT. Amino acid sequence: CASSRTSGELGELFF.

With regard to this clonotype: This clone may be a read error of a much larger clone one base away. Here the CDR3 reads CAWSAPGAGANVLTF. CDR3 coding DNA: TGTGCCTGGAGTGCACCGGGGGCTGGGGCCAACGTCCTGACTTTC. The rearrangement links TRBV30 to TRBJ2-6, with D possibly TRBD2 on 6 matching bases. Germline V gives CDR1 GTSNPN, CDR2 SVGIG (reference sequence). This CDR3 is 15 amino acids long. Trimming took 1 base from V and 2 from J, leaving 9 bases between them. The full variable domain, in which reference TRBV30 and TRBJ2-6 provide the parts outside the CDR3, is SQTIHQWPATLVQPVGSPLSLECTVEGTSNPNLYWYRQAAGRGLQLLFYSVGIGQISSEVPQNLSASRPQDRQFILSSKKLLLSDSGFYLCAWSAPGAGANVLTFGAGSRLTVL.

The V and J genes are TRBV19 and TRBJ2-1; the D is unclear. The CDR3 is 13 residues long. The germline V and J ends were trimmed by 5 bases and 10 bases, with 15 bases remaining between them. Germline V gene data show CDR1 as LNHDA and CDR2 as SQIVND (reference sequence). The CDR3, as DNA: TGTGCCAGTAGTCTCCGGAAGGCCAAAGAGCAGTTCTTC. It specifies CASSLRKAKEQFF. The whole variable domain, remainder taken from reference TRBV19 and TRBJ2-1, is DGGITQSPKYLFRKEGQNVTLSCEQNLNHDAMYWYRQDPGQGLRLIYYSQIVNDFQKGDIAEGYSVSREKKESFPLTVTSAQKNPTAFYLCASSLRKAKEQFFGPGTRLTVL.

Regarding this clonotype: This CDR3 is missing its conserved last phenylalanine or tryptophan, likely due to a read error. The limits of the CDR3 on the DNA are not certain, so only TCRdb's listed CDR3 is given. The chain joins TRBV6-4 to TRBJ2-1; TRBD1, the D gene given by the table, was not confirmed from the DNA. Germline V gene sequence: CDR1 MRHNA, CDR2 SNTAGT. Termini included, the CDR3 measures 10 amino acids. The CDR3 sequence is CASSDGGRST.

Of note for this clonotype: The conserved final phenylalanine or tryptophan is absent from the CDR3, which likely points to a read error. The genes are TRBV7-9 and TRBJ1-2; possible D gene TRBD1, 5 bases. CDR1 and CDR2 from the germline V gene are SEHNR and FQNEAQ (reference sequence). This CDR3 has 13 residues. CDR3 residues: CASSLAGAYSYTS. The DNA of the CDR3 is TGTGCCAGCAGCTTAGCAGGGGCCTATAGCTACACCTCC.

This clonotype appeared many times. The chain combines TRBV3-1 with TRBJ2-1, with 7 bases matching TRBD2. J was trimmed by 6 bases and V by 0 bases; bases with no gene match: 5. CDR3 size: 15 residues. Germline assignment: CDR1 LGHDT and CDR2 YNNKEL (reference sequence). The CDR3 nucleotides read TGTGCCAGCAGCCAAGAGATACTAGCGATCAATGAGCAGTTCTTC. Protein product: CASSQEILAINEQFF.